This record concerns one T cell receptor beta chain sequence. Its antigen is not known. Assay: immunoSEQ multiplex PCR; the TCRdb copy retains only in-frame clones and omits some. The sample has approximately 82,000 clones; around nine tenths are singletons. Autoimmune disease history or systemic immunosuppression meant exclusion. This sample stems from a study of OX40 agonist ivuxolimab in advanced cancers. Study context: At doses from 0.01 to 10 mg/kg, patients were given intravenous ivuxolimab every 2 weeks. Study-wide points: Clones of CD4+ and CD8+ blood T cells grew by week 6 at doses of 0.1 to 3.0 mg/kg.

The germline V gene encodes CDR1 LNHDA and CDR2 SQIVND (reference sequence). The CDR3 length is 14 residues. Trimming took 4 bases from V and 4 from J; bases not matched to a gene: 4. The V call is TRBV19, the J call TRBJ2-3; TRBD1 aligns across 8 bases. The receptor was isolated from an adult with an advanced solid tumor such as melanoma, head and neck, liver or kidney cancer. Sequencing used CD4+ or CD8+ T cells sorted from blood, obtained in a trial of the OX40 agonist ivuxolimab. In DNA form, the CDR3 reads TGTGCCAGTAGTAGAGGACAGGGCCCAGATACGCAGTATTTT. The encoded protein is CASSRGQGPDTQYF.